Each of the 24 T cell receptor beta chains below was sequenced from the same sample in a study of blood T cells in healthy people across ages (dated by TCRdb to the mid-2010s). Libraries were constructed by 5' RACE. Sequencing used an Illumina HiSeq 2500. The second PCR ran for about 6 to 12 cycles and used a J-beta primer mix along with a sample-barcoded 5' primer. TCRdb passed the public sequencing reads through fastp at Q25 and MiXCR, retaining productive beta sequences. All rows with the same CDR3 protein become a single entry with the most common DNA and genes. This sample is represented by a few hundred thousand distinct CDR3 sequences; 25% to 30% of them were singletons. Together, the top ten hold around 30% of the sample. Material for sequencing was blood. The receptors shown here come from an older woman in good health.

The chain carries TRBV12-3 or TRBV12-4 and TRBJ1-2, with a weak D call TRBD1 (5 bases). V was clipped by 8 bases and J by 7 bases, with 14 bases between them. This CDR3 is built from 12 residues. This CDR3 reads CASEGTFGGYTF. The CDR3 DNA reads as TGTGCCAGCGAAGGGACTTTTGGTGGCTACACCTTC.

This rearrangement joins TRBV6-2 or TRBV6-3 to TRBJ2-4; 7 positions match TRBD2. The CDR3 is 17 residues long. V trimming: 7 bases; J trimming: 1 base; junction bases outside the gene matches: 13. Germline assignment: CDR1 MNHEY and CDR2 SVGEGT. CDR3: CASNTRAGEQAKNIQYF. CDR3 bases: TGTGCCAGCAACACTCGGGCGGGGGAACAGGCCAAAAACATTCAGTACTTC.

This clonotype occurred a few times. The CDR3 DNA reads as TGTGCCAGCAGCTTTCCCCTAGATTCCAAAGAGACCCAGTACTTC. Encoded protein: CASSFPLDSKETQYF. The gene calls are TRBV7-2 and TRBJ2-5, with no clear D. CDR1 SGHTA and CDR2 FQGNSA come from the germline V gene. The V end lost 3 bases, the J end lost 3 bases, and 14 bases lay between the germline ends. The CDR3 has 15 residues.

The rearrangement joins TRBV27 to TRBJ1-6; D is unresolved. Germline V gene lookup returns CDR1 MNHEY and CDR2 SMNVEV (reference sequence). The ends were cut back, 4 bases at V and 9 bases at J, with 25 bases in the middle. The length of the CDR3 is 18 residues. CDR3: CASSSEGLLGFSASPLHF. The CDR3 DNA reads TGTGCCAGCAGTTCAGAGGGCCTTCTCGGGTTTTCGGCTTCACCCCTCCACTTT.

The chain couples TRBV11-2 to TRBJ2-3; D is possibly TRBD1 (5 bases). Trimming left V 5 bases short and J 1 base short, with 13 bases between. Germline V gene data show CDR1 as SGHAT and CDR2 as FQNNGV. The CDR3 is made up of 15 amino acids. In DNA, the CDR3 is TGTGCCAGCAGCAAAACGACAGCCCGCACAGATACGCAGTATTTT. Residues: CASSKTTARTDTQYF.

In this sample, this clonotype turned up a few times. The CDR3 loop is CASSLSKETQYF. CDR3 nucleotides: TGTGCCAGCAGTTTATCCAAAGAGACCCAGTACTTC. This chain connects TRBV28 to TRBJ2-5; no definite D call. V was shortened by 1 base and J by 3 bases, with 3 bases between the two germline ends. CDR1 is MDHEN and CDR2 is SYDVKM in the germline V gene. This CDR3 has 12 amino acids. Full variable domain (outside the CDR3, taken from reference TRBV28 and TRBJ2-5): DVKVTQSSRYLVKRTGEKVFLECVQDMDHENMFWYRQDPGLGLRLIYFSYDVKMKEKGDIPEGYSVSREKKERFSLILESASTNQTSMYLCASSLSKETQYFGPGTRLLVL.

Regarding this clonotype: Germline and junction disagree at one end, which may indicate a read error. The chain employs TRBV27 and TRBJ2-7, with 15 bases matching TRBD2. CDR1 is MNHEY, CDR2 SMNVEV, per germline (reference sequence). The CDR3 is made up of 15 amino acids. This CDR3 reads CAGSTGLAGGYEQYF. CDR3 bases: TGTGCCGGCAGCACCGGACTAGCGGGAGGGTACGAGCAGTACTTC.

The chain combines TRBV29-1 with TRBJ2-7; D is undetermined. Germline values: CDR1 SQVTM, CDR2 ANQGSEA. V lost 7 bases and J lost 3, with 10 bases in between. The CDR3 sequence is 11 residues long. The CDR3 bases are TGCAGCGCTGCAGAGAGCTACGAGCAGTACTTC. Its protein product is CSAAESYEQYF.

The chain uses TRBV12-3 or TRBV12-4 and TRBJ2-1, with 11 bases fitting TRBD2. V lost 1 base to trimming and J lost 3 bases; unmatched junction nucleotides: 5. The CDR3 has 17 residues. CDR3 in DNA: TGTGCCAGCAGTTTAGGCGGACTAGCGGGTCTCTACAATGAGCAGTTCTTC. Residues: CASSLGGLAGLYNEQFF.

The chain has TRBV7-3 and TRBJ1-1, with D possibly TRBD1 on 6 matching bases. V shed 6 bases and J shed 0 bases, with 11 bases lying between them. Germline CDR1 SGHTA, CDR2 FQGTGA. The CDR3 extends over 14 amino acids. DNA of the CDR3: TGTGCCAGCAGGAAAGGGGGTTTGAACACTGAAGCTTTCTTT. This translates into CASRKGGLNTEAFF.

The count of this clonotype is one. J is TRBJ2-5 and V is TRBV12-5; 7 bases fit TRBD1. TRBJ2-7 matches the DNA end more closely, so the J call is doubtful. Germline-derived CDR1 and CDR2 are LGHNT and FRNRAP. This CDR3 region has 16 residues. The chain's CDR3 is CASGKGQNLHSYEQYF. CDR3 DNA: TGTGCTAGTGGCAAGGGACAGAACCTTCACTCCTACGAGCAGTACTTC.

Only a few counts were recorded for this clonotype. The V call is TRBV29-1, the J call TRBJ1-4, with 7 bases fitting TRBD1. CDR1 and CDR2 from the germline V gene are SQVTM and ANQGSEA. This CDR3 region has 14 residues. V lost 6 bases, J lost 2 bases, and 6 bases stayed unmatched. In DNA, the CDR3 is TGCAGCGTCCTACCAGGGGGGACTAATGAAAAACTGTTTTTT. Translation: CSVLPGGTNEKLFF.

The chain carries TRBV7-3 and TRBJ2-6, with 9 bases identical to TRBD1. The germline CDR1 and CDR2 sequences are SGHTA and FQGTGA. J was trimmed by 0 bases and V by 8 bases; bases with no gene match: 11. The CDR3 is 18 amino acids. The CDR3 loop reads CASVETGGIISGANVLTF. CDR3 DNA sequence: TGTGCCAGCGTAGAGACAGGGGGAATAATCTCTGGGGCCAACGTCCTGACTTTC.

This clonotype was found a few times. The chain couples TRBV4-1 to TRBJ1-4, with 7 bases matching TRBD1. V lost 4 bases and J lost 6; bases outside the gene matches: 8. This CDR3 is 15 amino acids long. Germline V gives CDR1 MGHRA, CDR2 YSYEKL. CDR3 coding DNA: TGCGCCAGCAGCCCTCCGGGACAGCTACATGAAAAACTGTTTTTT. It specifies CASSPPGQLHEKLFF.

In its sample, this clonotype was seen a few times. Written as DNA, the CDR3 is TGTGCCAGCGGTTGGACAGGGCAGAATGAGCAGTTCTTC. Its protein product is CASGWTGQNEQFF. The rearrangement joins TRBV25-1 to TRBJ2-1; 8 bases line up with TRBD1. CDR3 length equals 13 residues. Trimming at V came to 8 bases and at J to 7 bases, leaving 7 bases not matched to a gene. The germline V gene has CDR1 MGHDK and CDR2 SYGVNS.

J is TRBJ2-7 and V is TRBV7-2, with 10 bases lining up with TRBD1. V trimming: 5 bases; J trimming: 2 bases; junction bases outside the gene matches: 3. The CDR3 loop spans 14 amino acids. Germline V gene sequence: CDR1 SGHTA, CDR2 FQGNSA. CDR3: CASSGDRGTYEQYF. CDR3 DNA: TGTGCCAGCAGCGGGGACAGGGGTACCTACGAGCAGTACTTC.

The table lists this clonotype with a few counts. This chain joins TRBV2 and TRBJ2-2; D may be TRBD1 (6 bases). Germline loops: CDR1 SNHLY, CDR2 FYNNEI. The CDR3 is 14 residues long. Trimming removed 7 bases from V and 5 bases from J, with 14 bases in between. The CDR3 is CASKGETGTGELFF. In nucleotides, the CDR3 is TGTGCCAGCAAGGGGGAGACCGGGACCGGGGAGCTGTTTTTT.

The sample holds a few counts of this clonotype. The CDR3 spells CASSPTDPSYEQYF. CDR3 sequence (DNA): TGTGCCAGCAGCCCGACAGATCCATCCTACGAGCAGTACTTC. The rearrangement uses TRBV6-1 and TRBJ2-7; TRBD1 is a possible D gene (5 bases). The V gene's germline CDR1 is MNHNS and CDR2 SASEGT. The germline V and J ends were trimmed by 6 bases and 1 base, with 13 bases remaining between them. The CDR3 sequence is 14 residues long.

The rearrangement uses TRBV3-1 and TRBJ2-3; TRBD1 might be the D (6 bases). Trimming removed 5 bases from V and 1 base from J, with 13 bases in between. This CDR3 region has 15 residues. From germline, CDR1 is LGHDT and CDR2 YNNKEL (reference sequence). This CDR3 is CASSDRISGTDTQYF. The CDR3 DNA reads as TGTGCCAGCAGCGACAGGATTTCTGGCACAGATACGCAGTATTTT.

The CDR3 protein is CSARRGSDTQYF. In DNA, the CDR3 is TGCAGTGCTAGGCGGGGATCCGATACGCAGTATTTT. V usage is TRBV20-1 and J usage is TRBJ2-3, with a tentative D call TRBD2 (6 bases). Trimming took 3 bases from V and 6 from J, leaving 10 bases between them. There are 12 residues in the CDR3. The germline V gene has CDR1 DFQATT and CDR2 SNEGSKA (reference sequence).

A remark on this clonotype: One end of the junction is discordant with germline, which a read error may explain. The chain joins TRBV7-8 to TRBJ2-5; 9 bases align to TRBD1. The J call may not be correct, given that the DNA end is closer to TRBJ2-1. CDR1 and CDR2 from the germline V gene are SGHVS and FQNEAQ. The CDR3 covers 16 residues. In DNA form, the CDR3 reads TGTGCCTGCAGCTTACAGGGACAGGGATACTACAATGAGCAGTTCTTC. This translates into CACSLQGQGYYNEQFF.

This clonotype has ten or more counts. The rearrangement links TRBV20-1 to TRBJ1-4; D gene ambiguous. V was trimmed by 3 bases and J by 3 bases, leaving 8 bases between them. CDR1 and CDR2 (germline): DFQATT, SNEGSKA (reference sequence). The CDR3 contains 13 residues. In nucleotides, the CDR3 is TGCAGTGCTAGTGGGCGGTCTAATGAAAAACTGTTTTTT. Translating it yields CSASGRSNEKLFF.

This clonotype occurred a few times. This chain links TRBV12-3 or TRBV12-4 with TRBJ1-5; TRBD1 might be the D (5 bases). This CDR3 is built from 14 residues. Deletions cut 3 bases from V and 4 bases from J, with 10 bases between. The CDR3 region has the DNA TGTGCCAGCAGTTTTGATGGGGGGAATCAGCCCCAGCATTTT. Translated: CASSFDGGNQPQHF.

This chain uses TRBV18 with TRBJ2-7; D gene ambiguous. CDR1 KGHSH and CDR2 LQKENI come from the germline V gene. This CDR3 comprises 12 residues. Trimming took off 2 bases at V and 5 bases at J, with 7 bases between the two ends. The CDR3, as DNA: TGTGCCAGCTCACCAGTGAGTAACGAGCAGTACTTC. Protein product: CASSPVSNEQYF.